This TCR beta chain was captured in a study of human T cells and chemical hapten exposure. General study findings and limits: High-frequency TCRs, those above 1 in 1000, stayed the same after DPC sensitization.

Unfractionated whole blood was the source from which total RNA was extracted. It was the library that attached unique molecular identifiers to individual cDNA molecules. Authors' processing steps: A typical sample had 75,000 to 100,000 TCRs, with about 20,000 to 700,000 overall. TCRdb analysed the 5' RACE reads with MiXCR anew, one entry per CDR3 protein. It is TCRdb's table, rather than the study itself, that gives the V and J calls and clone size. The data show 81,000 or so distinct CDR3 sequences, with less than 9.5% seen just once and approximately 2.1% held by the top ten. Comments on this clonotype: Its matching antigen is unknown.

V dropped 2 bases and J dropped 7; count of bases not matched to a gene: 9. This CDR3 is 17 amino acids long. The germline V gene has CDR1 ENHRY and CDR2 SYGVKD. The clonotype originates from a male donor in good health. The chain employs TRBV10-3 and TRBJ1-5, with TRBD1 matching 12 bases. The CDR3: CAISEAGPGTGGQPQHF. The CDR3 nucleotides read TGTGCCATCAGTGAGGCGGGTCCCGGGACAGGGGGCCAGCCCCAGCATTTT.